According to its frequency, the clone carrying this T cell receptor beta chain is large. The antigen is not known. The source of the sample is a study of CD8 T cells in cerebrospinal fluid in Alzheimer's disease. Study at large: Clonal expansion of CSF T cells was measured with plate-based and droplet-based single-cell sequencing.

Germline lookup yields CDR1 PRHDT and CDR2 FYEKMQ (reference sequence). This CDR3 is 15 amino acids long. TCRdb reprocessed the 10x single-cell sequencing reads and stores each CDR3 protein as one record, lacking DNA. Recorded for this sample: about 1,400 distinct CDR3 sequences. Confirmation of patient neurodegeneration relied on biomarkers such as neurofilament, amyloid-beta and tau. Study findings and constraints: Healthy subjects less often had a clone of at least 3% than Alzheimer's patients. Finding EBV-specific TCRs in cerebrospinal fluid does not show EBV causes Alzheimer's disease.

What was sequenced was cerebrospinal fluid. This clonotype was obtained from a human donor with mild cognitive impairment. The chain combines TRBV13 with TRBJ2-5; TCRdb's D call, TRBD2, is unchecked because there is no DNA. The CDR3 region is CASSIHSGVDETQYF.